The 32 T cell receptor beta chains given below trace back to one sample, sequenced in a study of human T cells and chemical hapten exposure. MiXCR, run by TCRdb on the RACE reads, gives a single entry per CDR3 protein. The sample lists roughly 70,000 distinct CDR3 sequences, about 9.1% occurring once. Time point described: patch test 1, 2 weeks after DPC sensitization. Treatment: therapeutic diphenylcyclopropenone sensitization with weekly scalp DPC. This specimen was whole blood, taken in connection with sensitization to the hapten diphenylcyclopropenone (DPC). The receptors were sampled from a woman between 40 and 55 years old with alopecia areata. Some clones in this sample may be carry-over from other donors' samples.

CDR3 DNA: TGCAGCGCCAAGACCGCAACAGGGTTGGCCACTGAAGCTTTCTTT. Translation: CSAKTATGLATEAFF. J is TRBJ1-1 and V is TRBV29-1; tentative D call: TRBD1 (6 bases). The CDR3 spans 15 residues. The V and J ends lost 7 bases and 4 bases respectively, with 22 bases between them. Germline-derived CDR1 and CDR2 are SQVTM and ANQGSEA.

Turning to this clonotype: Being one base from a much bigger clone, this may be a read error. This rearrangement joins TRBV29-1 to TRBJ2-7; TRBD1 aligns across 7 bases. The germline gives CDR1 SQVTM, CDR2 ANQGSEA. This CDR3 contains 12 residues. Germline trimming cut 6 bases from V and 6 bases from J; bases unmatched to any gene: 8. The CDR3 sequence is CSVLKTGFEQYF. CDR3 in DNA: TGCAGCGTCTTAAAGACAGGGTTCGAGCAGTACTTC.

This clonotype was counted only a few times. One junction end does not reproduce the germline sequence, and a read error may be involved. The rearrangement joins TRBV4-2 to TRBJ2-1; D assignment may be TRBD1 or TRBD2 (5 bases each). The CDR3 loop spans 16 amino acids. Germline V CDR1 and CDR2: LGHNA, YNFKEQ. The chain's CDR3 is CASNQDLRGALNEQFF. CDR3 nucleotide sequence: TGTGCCAGCAACCAAGACCTGAGGGGCGCGTTGAATGAGCAGTTCTTC.

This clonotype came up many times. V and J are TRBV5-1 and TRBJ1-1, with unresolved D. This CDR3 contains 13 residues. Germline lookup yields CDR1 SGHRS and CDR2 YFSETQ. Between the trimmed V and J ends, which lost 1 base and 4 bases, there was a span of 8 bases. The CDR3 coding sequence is TGCGCCAGCAGCTTGTACGGTATCACTGAAGCTTTCTTT. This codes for CASSLYGITEAFF.

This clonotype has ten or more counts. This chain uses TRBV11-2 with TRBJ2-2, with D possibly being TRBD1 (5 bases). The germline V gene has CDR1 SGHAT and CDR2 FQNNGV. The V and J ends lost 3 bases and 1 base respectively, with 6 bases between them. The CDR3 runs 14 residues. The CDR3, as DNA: TGTGCCAGCAGCTTCGACAGGAACACCGGGGAGCTGTTTTTT. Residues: CASSFDRNTGELFF.

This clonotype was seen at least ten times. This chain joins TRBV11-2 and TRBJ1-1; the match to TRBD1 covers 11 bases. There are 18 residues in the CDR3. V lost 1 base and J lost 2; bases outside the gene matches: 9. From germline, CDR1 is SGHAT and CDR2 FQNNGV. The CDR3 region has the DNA TGTGCCAGCAGCTTAGTTCTCGGACAGGGGGCAAGAAACACTGAAGCTTTCTTT. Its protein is CASSLVLGQGARNTEAFF.

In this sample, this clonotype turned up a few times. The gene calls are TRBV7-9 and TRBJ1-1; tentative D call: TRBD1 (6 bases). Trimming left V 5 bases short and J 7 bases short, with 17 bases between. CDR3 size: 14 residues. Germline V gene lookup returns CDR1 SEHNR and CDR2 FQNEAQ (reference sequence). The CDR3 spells CASSSDRRANEAFF. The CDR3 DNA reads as TGTGCCAGCAGCAGCGACAGGAGAGCTAATGAAGCTTTCTTT. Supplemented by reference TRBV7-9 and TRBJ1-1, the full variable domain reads DTGVSQNPRHKITKRGQNVTFRCDPISEHNRLYWYRQTLGQGPEFLTYFQNEAQLEKSRLLSDRFSAERPKGSFSTLEIQRTEQGDSAMYLCASSSDRRANEAFFGQGTRLTVV.

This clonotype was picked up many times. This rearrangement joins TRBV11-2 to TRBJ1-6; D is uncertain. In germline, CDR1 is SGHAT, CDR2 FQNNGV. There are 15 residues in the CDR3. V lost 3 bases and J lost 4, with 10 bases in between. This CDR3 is CASSLGWDYNSPLHF. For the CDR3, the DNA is TGTGCCAGCAGCTTGGGCTGGGATTATAATTCACCCCTCCACTTT.

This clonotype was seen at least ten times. DNA of the CDR3: TGTGCCAGTAGTATTAACGTTGGGTCTGGAGGCAGCTCCTACGAGCAGTACTTC. Translation gives CASSINVGSGGSSYEQYF. The V gene is TRBV19, the J gene TRBJ2-7, with D perhaps matching TRBD2 (5 bases). From germline, CDR1 is LNHDA and CDR2 SQIVND (reference sequence). The CDR3 is 18 residues long. The ends were cut back, 3 bases at V and 0 bases at J, with 21 bases in the middle.

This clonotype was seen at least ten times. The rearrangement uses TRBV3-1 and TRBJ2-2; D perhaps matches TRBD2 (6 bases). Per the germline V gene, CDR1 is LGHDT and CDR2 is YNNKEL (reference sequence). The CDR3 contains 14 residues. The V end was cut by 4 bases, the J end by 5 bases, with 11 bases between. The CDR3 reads CASSPRRGTGELFF. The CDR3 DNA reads TGTGCCAGCAGCCCCCGGCGGGGAACCGGGGAGCTGTTTTTT.

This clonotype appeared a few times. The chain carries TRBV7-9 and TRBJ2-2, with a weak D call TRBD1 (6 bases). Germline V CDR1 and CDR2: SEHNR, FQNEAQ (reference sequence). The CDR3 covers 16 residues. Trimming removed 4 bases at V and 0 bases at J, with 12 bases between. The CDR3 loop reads CASSYRALTNTGELFF. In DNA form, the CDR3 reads TGTGCCAGCAGCTACAGGGCGCTAACGAACACCGGGGAGCTGTTTTTT.

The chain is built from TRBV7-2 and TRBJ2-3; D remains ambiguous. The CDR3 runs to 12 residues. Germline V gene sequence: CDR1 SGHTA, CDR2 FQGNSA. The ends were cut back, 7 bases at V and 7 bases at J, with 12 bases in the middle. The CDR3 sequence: CASTPSSNTQYF. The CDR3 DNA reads TGTGCCAGCACACCATCAAGTAATACGCAGTATTTT.

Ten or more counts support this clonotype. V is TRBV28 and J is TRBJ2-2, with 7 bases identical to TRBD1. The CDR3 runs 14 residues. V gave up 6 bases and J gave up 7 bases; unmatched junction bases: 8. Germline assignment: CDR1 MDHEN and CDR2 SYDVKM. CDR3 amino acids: CASSLTGRSGELFF. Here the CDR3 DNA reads TGTGCCAGCAGCCTGACAGGGCGCAGCGGGGAGCTGTTTTTT.

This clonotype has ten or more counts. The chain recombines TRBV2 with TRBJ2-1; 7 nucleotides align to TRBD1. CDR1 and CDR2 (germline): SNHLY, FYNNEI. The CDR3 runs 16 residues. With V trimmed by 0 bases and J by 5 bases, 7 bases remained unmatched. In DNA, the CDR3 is TGTGCCAGCAGTGAAGCCGGGACAGCCGTCCACAATGAGCAGTTCTTC. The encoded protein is CASSEAGTAVHNEQFF.

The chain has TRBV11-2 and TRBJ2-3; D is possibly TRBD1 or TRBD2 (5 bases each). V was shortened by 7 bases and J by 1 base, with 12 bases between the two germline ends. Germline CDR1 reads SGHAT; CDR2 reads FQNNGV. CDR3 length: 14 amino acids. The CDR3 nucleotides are TGTGCCAGCACCCGGGACCTCGGCACAGATACGCAGTATTTT. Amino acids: CASTRDLGTDTQYF.

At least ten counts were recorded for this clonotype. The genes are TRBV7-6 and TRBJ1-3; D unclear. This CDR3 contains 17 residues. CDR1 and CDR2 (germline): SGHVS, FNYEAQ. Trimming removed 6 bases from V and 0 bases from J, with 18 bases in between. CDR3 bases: TGTGCCAGCAGGTTGACGGCCCCGAATCGCTCTGGAAACACCATATATTTT. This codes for CASRLTAPNRSGNTIYF.

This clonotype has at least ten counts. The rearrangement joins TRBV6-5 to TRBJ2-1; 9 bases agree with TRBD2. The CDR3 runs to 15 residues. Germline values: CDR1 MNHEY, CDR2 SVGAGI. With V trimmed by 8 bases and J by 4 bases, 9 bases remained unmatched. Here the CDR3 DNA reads TGTGCCAGCGGCTCCCTGAGCGGGGGGTACAATGAGCAGTTCTTC. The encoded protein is CASGSLSGGYNEQFF.

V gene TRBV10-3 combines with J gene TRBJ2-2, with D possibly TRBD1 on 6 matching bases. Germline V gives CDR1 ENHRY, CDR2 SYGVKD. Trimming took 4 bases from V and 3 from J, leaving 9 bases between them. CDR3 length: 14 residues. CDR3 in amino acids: CAISGTDYTGELFF. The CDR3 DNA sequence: TGTGCCATCAGTGGGACAGACTACACCGGGGAGCTGTTTTTT.

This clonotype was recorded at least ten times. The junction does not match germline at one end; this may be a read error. The chain's CDR3 is CASSGDSSNNEQFF. The CDR3 DNA reads as TGTGCCAGCAGCGGGGACAGCTCCAACAATGAGCAGTTCTTC. The chain couples TRBV4-2 to TRBJ2-1; TRBD1 matches at 7 bases. The CDR3 consists of 14 residues. Looked up from germline, CDR1 is LGHNA and CDR2 is YNFKEQ.

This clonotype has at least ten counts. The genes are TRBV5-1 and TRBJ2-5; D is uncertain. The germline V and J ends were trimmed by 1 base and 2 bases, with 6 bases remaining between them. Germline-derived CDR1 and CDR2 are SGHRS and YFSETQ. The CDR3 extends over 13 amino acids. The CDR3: CASSLFPQETQYF. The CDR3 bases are TGCGCCAGCAGCTTGTTCCCACAAGAGACCCAGTACTTC.

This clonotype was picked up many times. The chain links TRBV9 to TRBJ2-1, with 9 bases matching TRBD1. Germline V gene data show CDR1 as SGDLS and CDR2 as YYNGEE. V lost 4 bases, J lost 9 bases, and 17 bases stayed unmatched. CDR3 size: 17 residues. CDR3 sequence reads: CASSPYVVAQGAGEQFF. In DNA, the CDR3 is TGTGCCAGCAGCCCATATGTAGTCGCACAGGGGGCTGGTGAGCAGTTCTTC.

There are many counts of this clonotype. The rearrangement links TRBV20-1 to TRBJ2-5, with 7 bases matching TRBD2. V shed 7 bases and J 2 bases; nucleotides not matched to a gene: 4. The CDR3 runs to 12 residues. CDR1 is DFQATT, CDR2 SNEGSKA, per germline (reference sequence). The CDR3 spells CSVLATQETQYF. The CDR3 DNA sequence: TGCAGTGTACTAGCGACACAAGAGACCCAGTACTTC.

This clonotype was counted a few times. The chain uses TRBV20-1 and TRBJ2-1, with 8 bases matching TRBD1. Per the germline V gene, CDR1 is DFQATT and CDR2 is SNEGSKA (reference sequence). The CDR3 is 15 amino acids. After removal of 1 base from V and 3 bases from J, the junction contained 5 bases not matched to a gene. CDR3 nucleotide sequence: TGCAGTGCTAGAGTTGTGGGACAGGTCTACAATGAGCAGTTCTTC. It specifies CSARVVGQVYNEQFF.

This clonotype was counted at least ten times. The chain's CDR3 is CASGLAGEDTQYF. CDR3 DNA sequence: TGTGCCTCGGGACTAGCGGGGGAAGATACGCAGTATTTT. The gene calls are TRBV10-3 and TRBJ2-3, with 14 bases fitting TRBD2. The junction had 3 bases not matched to a gene; V was cut back by 11 bases and J by 5 bases. The CDR3 contains 13 residues. Germline CDR1 is ENHRY and CDR2 is SYGVKD.

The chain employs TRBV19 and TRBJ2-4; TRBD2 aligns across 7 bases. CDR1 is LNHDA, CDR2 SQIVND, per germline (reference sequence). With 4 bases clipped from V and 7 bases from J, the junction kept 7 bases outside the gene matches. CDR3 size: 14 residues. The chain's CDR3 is CASSKIVGGNIQYF. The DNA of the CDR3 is TGTGCCAGTAGTAAAATCGTCGGGGGGAACATTCAGTACTTC.

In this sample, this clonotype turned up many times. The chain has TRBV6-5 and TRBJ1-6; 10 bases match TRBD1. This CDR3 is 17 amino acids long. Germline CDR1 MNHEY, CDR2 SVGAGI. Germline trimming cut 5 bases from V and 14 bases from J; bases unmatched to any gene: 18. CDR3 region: CASSRSPGTGAWETLHF. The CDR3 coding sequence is TGTGCCAGCAGTCGAAGTCCCGGGACAGGGGCTTGGGAAACCCTCCACTTT.

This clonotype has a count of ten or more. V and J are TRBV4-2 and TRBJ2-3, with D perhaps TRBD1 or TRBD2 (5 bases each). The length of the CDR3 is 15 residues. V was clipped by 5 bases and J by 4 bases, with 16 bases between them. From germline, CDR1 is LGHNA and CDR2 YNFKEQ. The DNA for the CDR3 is TGTGCCAGCAGCTTAGGGACGGCAGCAGCAGATACGCAGTATTTT. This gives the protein CASSLGTAAADTQYF.

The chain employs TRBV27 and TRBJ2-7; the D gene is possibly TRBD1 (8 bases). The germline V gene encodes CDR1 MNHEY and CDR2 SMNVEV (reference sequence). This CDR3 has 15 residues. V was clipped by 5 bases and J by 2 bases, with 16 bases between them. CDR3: CASSPGQGGPYEQYF. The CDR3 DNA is TGTGCCAGCAGTCCCGGACAGGGAGGGCCCTACGAGCAGTACTTC.

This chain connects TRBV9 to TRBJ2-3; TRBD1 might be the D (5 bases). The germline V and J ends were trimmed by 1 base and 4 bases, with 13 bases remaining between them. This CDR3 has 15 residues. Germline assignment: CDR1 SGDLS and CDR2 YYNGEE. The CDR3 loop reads CASSVSTGSPDTQYF. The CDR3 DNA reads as TGTGCCAGCAGCGTAAGTACAGGATCCCCAGATACGCAGTATTTT.

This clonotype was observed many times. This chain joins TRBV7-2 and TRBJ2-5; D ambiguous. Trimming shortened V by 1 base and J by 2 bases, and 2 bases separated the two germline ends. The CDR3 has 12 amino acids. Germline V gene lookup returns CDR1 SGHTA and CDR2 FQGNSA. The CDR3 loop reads CASSLGQETQYF. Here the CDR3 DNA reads TGTGCCAGCAGCTTAGGTCAAGAGACCCAGTACTTC.

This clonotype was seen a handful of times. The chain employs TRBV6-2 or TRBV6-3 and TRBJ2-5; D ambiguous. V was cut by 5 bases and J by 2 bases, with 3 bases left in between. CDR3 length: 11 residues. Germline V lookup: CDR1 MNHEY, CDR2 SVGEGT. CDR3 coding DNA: TGTGCCAGCAGTAAGCAAGAGACCCAGTACTTC. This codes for CASSKQETQYF.

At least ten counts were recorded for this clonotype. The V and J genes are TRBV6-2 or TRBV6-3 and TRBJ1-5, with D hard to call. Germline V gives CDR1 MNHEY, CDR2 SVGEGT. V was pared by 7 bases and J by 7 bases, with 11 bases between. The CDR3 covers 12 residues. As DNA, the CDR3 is TGTGCCAGCAAGAAGAGTGGGCAGCCCCAGCATTTT. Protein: CASKKSGQPQHF.